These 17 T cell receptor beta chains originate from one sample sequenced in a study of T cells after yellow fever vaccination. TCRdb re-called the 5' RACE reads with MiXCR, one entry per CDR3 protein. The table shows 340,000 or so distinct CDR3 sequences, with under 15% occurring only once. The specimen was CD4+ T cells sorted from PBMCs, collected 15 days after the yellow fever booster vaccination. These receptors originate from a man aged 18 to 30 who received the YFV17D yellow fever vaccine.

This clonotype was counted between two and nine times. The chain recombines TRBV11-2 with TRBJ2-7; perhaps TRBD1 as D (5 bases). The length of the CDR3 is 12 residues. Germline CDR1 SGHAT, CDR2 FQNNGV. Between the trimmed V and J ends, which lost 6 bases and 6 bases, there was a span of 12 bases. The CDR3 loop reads CASSSQGREQYV. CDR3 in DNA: TGTGCCAGCAGTTCTCAGGGTCGCGAGCAGTACGTC.

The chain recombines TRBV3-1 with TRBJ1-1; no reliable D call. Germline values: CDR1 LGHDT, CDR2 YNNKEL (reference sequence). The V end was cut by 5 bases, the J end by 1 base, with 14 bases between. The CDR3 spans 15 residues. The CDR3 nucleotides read TGTGCCAGCAGCTTTCGTGTGTCAGGGAACACTGAAGCTTTCTTT. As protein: CASSFRVSGNTEAFF.

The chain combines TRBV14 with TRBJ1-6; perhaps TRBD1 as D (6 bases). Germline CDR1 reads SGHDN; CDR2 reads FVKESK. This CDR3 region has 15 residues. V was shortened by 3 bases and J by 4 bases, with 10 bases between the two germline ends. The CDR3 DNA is TGTGCCAGCAGCCATCGGACAGTATATAATTCACCCCTCCACTTT. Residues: CASSHRTVYNSPLHF.

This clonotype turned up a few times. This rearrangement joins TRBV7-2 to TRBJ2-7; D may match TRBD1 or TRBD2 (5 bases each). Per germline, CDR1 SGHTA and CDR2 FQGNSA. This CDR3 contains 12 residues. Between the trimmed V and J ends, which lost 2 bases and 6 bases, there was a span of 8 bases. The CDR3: CASSLNGAEQYF. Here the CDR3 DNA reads TGTGCCAGCAGCTTAAACGGGGCCGAGCAGTACTTC.

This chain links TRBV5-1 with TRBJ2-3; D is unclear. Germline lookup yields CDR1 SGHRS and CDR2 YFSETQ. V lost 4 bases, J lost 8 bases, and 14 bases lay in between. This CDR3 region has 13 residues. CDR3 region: CASSRSEFVTQYF. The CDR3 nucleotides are TGCGCCAGCAGCCGGAGTGAGTTTGTTACGCAGTATTTT.

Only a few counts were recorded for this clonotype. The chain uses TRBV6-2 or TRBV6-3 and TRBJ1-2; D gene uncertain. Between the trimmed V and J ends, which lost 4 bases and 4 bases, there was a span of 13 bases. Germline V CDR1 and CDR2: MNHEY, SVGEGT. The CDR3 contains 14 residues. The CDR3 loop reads CASSLIERSYGYTF. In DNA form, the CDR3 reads TGTGCCAGCAGTTTGATTGAGAGGAGCTATGGCTACACCTTC.

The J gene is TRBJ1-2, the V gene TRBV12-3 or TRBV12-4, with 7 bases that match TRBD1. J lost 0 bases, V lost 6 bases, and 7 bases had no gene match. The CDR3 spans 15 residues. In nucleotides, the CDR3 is TGTGCCAGCAGGGATCTGACAGGGTCTAACTATGGCTACACCTTC. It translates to CASRDLTGSNYGYTF.

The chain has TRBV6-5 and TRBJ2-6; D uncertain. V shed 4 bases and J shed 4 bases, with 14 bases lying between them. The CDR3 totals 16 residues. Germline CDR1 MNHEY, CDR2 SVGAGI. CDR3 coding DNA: TGTGCCAGCAGTTCCTCCCTCCTATCCGGGGCCAACGTCCTGACTTTC. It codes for CASSSSLLSGANVLTF.

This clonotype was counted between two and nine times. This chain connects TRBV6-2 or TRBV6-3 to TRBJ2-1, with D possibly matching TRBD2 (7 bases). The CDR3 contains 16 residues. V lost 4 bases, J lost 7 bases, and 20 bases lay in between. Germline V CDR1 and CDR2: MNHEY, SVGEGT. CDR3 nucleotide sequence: TGTGCCAGCAGTTCACACCCGGGGGGCGCGAGGAATGAGCAGTTCTTC. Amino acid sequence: CASSSHPGGARNEQFF.

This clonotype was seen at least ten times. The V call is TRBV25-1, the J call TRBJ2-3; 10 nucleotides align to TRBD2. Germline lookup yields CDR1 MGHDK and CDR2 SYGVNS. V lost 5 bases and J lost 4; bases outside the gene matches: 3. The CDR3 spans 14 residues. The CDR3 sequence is CASSKRGGPDTQYF. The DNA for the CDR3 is TGTGCCAGCAGTAAGCGGGGGGGCCCAGATACGCAGTATTTT.

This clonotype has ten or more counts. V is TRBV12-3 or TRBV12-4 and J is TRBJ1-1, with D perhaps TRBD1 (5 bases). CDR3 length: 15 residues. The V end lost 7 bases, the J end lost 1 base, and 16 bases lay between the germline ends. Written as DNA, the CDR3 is TGTGCCAGCAAACCGGCCCAGGGCGGGAACACTGAAGCTTTCTTT. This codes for CASKPAQGGNTEAFF.

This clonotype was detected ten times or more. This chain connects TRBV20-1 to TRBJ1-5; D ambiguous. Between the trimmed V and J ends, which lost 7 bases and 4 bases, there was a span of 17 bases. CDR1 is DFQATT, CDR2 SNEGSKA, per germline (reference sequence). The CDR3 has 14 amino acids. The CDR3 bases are TGCAGTGTTGCCGCCGCAATGTTAAATCAGCCCCAGCATTTT. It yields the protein CSVAAAMLNQPQHF.

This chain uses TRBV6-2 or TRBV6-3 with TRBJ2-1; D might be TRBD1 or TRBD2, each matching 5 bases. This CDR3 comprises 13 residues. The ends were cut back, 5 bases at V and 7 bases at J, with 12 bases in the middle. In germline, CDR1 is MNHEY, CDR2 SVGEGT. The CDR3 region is CASSRDWGNEQFF. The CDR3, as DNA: TGTGCCAGCAGTCGAGACTGGGGGAATGAGCAGTTCTTC.

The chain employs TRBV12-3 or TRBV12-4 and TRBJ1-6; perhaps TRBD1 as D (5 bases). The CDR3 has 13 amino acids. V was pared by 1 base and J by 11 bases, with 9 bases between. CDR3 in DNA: TGTGCCAGCAGTTTAGTAGGGACGCCACCCCTCCACTTT. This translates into CASSLVGTPPLHF.

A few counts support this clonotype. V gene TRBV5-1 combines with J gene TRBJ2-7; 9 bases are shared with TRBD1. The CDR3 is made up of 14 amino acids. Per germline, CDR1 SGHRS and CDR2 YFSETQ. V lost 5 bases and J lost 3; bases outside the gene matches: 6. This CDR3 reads CASRPGQGFYEQYF. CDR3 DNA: TGCGCCAGCAGACCGGGACAGGGTTTCTACGAGCAGTACTTC.

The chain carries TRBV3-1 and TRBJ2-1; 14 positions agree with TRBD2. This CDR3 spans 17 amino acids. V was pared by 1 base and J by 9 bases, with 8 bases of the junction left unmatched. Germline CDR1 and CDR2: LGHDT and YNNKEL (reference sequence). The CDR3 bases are TGTGCCAGCAGCCAAGCGGACGGGACTAGCGGGGGTAGTGAGCAGTTCTTC. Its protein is CASSQADGTSGGSEQFF.

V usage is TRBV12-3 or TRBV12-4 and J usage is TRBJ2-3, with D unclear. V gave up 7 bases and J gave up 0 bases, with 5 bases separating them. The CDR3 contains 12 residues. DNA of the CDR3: TGTGCCAGCACTCGTAGCACAGATACGCAGTATTTT. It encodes CASTRSTDTQYF.